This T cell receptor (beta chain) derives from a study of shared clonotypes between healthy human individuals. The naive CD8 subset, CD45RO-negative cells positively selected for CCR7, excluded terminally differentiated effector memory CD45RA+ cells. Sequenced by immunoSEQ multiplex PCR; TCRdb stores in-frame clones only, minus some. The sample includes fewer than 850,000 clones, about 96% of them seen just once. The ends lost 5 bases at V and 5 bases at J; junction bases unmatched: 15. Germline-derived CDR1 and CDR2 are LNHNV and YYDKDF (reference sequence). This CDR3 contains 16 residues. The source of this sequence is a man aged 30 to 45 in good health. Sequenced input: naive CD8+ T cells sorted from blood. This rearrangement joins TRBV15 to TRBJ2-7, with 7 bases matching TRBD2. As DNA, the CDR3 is TGTGCCACCAGCGCAGGAACAGGACTAGGGCACAACGAGCAGTACTTC. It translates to CATSAGTGLGHNEQYF.